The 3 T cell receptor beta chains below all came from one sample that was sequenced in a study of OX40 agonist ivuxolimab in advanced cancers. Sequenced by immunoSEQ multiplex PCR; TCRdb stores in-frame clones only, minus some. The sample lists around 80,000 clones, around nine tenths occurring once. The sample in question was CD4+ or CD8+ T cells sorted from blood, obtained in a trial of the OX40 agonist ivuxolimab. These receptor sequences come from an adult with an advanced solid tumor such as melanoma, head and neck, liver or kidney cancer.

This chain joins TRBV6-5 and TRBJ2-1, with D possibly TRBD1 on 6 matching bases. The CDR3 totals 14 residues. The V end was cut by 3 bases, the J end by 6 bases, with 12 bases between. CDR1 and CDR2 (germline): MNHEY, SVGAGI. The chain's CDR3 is CASSYLDRPNEQFF. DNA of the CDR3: TGTGCCAGCAGTTATCTAGACAGGCCCAATGAGCAGTTCTTC.

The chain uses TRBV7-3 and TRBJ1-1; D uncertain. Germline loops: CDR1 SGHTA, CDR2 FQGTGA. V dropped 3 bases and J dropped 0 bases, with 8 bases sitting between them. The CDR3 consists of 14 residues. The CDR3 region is CASSFDGMNTEAFF. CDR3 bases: TGTGCCAGCAGCTTTGATGGAATGAACACTGAAGCTTTCTTT.

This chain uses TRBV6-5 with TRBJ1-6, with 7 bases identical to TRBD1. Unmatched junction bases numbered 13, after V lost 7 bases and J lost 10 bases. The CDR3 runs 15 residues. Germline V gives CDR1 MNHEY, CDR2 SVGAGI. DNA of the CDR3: TGTGCCAGCACAGGACAGGCGATGTCTTCGTCACCCCTCCACTTT. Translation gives CASTGQAMSSSPLHF.